The 24 T cell receptor beta chains below were found in one sample sequenced in a study of T cell responses to AZD1222 COVID-19 vaccine (dated by TCRdb to the early 2020s). Library method: the immunoSEQ multiplex PCR assay. TCRdb retrieved this table from immuneACCESS and kept in-frame rearrangements only. Not all clones are present; in checked studies, unresolved V genes account for under half, and no reason is known for the remainder. This sample has 130,000 to 150,000 clones in its table, and 85% to 95% of those were observed once. Clones ranked in the top ten supply 1.5% to 2% of the sample. The time point label here, explained by the study, means: baseline before first vaccination. Sample: peripheral blood, taken on day 0 of AZD1222 vaccination. These receptors all stem from an adult in good health.

Here the CDR3 reads CASSSGLLPNNSPLHF. The CDR3 DNA reads as TGTGCCAGCAGCTCGGGACTATTGCCGAATAATTCACCCCTCCACTTT. The chain joins TRBV6-6 to TRBJ1-6; the D gene is possibly TRBD1 (5 bases). Germline CDR1 MNHNY, CDR2 SVGAGI (reference sequence). V was shortened by 6 bases and J by 5 bases, with 17 bases between the two germline ends. The length of the CDR3 is 16 residues.

The J gene is TRBJ2-7, the V gene TRBV6-1; 10 bases agree with TRBD1. This CDR3 is built from 15 residues. Germline V CDR1 and CDR2: MNHNS, SASEGT. Unmatched junction bases numbered 9, after V lost 4 bases and J lost 6 bases. The CDR3 is CASSGAGTGDVEQYF. The CDR3 region has the DNA TGTGCCAGCAGTGGAGCCGGGACAGGGGATGTCGAGCAGTACTTC.

V gene TRBV5-1 combines with J gene TRBJ1-3, with 10 positions matching TRBD1. Losses at the gene ends were 0 bases for V and 2 bases for J; bases not matched to a gene: 2. There are 16 residues in the CDR3. Germline V CDR1 and CDR2: SGHRS, YFSETQ. The chain's CDR3 is CASSLAGTGAGNTIYF. CDR3 bases: TGCGCCAGCAGCTTGGCCGGGACAGGGGCTGGAAACACCATATATTTT.

The V and J genes are TRBV7-9 and TRBJ1-5; 10 nucleotides line up with TRBD1. After removal of 1 base from V and 5 bases from J, the junction contained 5 bases not matched to a gene. CDR1 SEHNR and CDR2 FQNEAQ come from the germline V gene (reference sequence). The CDR3 runs to 16 residues. The CDR3 spells CASSLGGGQGDQPQHF. The CDR3 DNA sequence: TGTGCCAGCAGCTTAGGGGGAGGACAGGGGGATCAGCCCCAGCATTTT.

V gene TRBV5-1 combines with J gene TRBJ2-1; D gene ambiguous. V dropped 0 bases and J dropped 0 bases, with 7 bases sitting between them. CDR3 length equals 15 residues. The germline gives CDR1 SGHRS, CDR2 YFSETQ. For the CDR3, the DNA is TGCGCCAGCAGCTTGGAGACCAACTCCTACAATGAGCAGTTCTTC. Translating it yields CASSLETNSYNEQFF.

V is TRBV9 and J is TRBJ1-2; the match to TRBD1 covers 7 bases. This CDR3 has 14 residues. The V gene end was trimmed by 4 bases and the J gene end by 3 bases; junction bases not matched to a gene: 6. The germline V gene encodes CDR1 SGDLS and CDR2 YYNGEE. The CDR3 region is CASSPRQGDYGYTF. The DNA for the CDR3 is TGTGCCAGCAGCCCCCGACAGGGTGACTATGGCTACACCTTC. Combining the CDR3 with reference TRBV9 and TRBJ1-2 gives the whole variable domain DSGVTQTPKHLITATGQRVTLRCSPRSGDLSVYWYQQSLDQGLQFLIQYYNGEERAKGNILERFSAQQFPDLHSELNLSSLELGDSALYFCASSPRQGDYGYTFGSGTRLTVV.

This chain connects TRBV5-1 to TRBJ1-5; 8 bases map to TRBD1. This CDR3 is 14 amino acids long. Trimming took 3 bases from V and 5 from J; bases not matched to a gene: 4. Germline CDR1 SGHRS, CDR2 YFSETQ. The CDR3 nucleotides read TGCGCCAGCAGCTCCTCAGGGGGCGATCAGCCCCAGCATTTT. The encoded protein is CASSSSGGDQPQHF.

V gene TRBV5-4 combines with J gene TRBJ1-3; no definite D call. The CDR3 length is 13 residues. Trimming shortened V by 2 bases and J by 0 bases, and 3 bases separated the two germline ends. The germline V gene has CDR1 SGHNT and CDR2 YYREEE (reference sequence). Here the CDR3 DNA reads TGTGCCAGCAGCTTCAGCTCTGGAAACACCATATATTTT. It translates to CASSFSSGNTIYF.

The V gene is TRBV9, the J gene TRBJ2-6; the match to TRBD2 covers 8 bases. Trimming removed 4 bases from V and 3 bases from J; junction bases left unmatched: 18. The length of the CDR3 is 20 residues. In germline, CDR1 is SGDLS, CDR2 YYNGEE. This chain's CDR3 is CASSPRPPGGVGDGANVLTF. The CDR3, as DNA: TGTGCCAGCAGCCCCCGCCCCCCGGGGGGGGTAGGGGATGGGGCCAACGTCCTGACTTTC. Supplemented by reference TRBV9 and TRBJ2-6, the full variable domain reads DSGVTQTPKHLITATGQRVTLRCSPRSGDLSVYWYQQSLDQGLQFLIQYYNGEERAKGNILERFSAQQFPDLHSELNLSSLELGDSALYFCASSPRPPGGVGDGANVLTFGAGSRLTVL.

CDR3 in DNA: TGTGCCAGCAGCTTGGGCGGACAGGGGGTCGGCTACACCTTC. This translates into CASSLGGQGVGYTF. This chain links TRBV5-4 with TRBJ1-2; 10 nucleotides align to TRBD1. Germline V lookup: CDR1 SGHNT, CDR2 YYREEE (reference sequence). Germline trimming cut 0 bases from V and 8 bases from J; bases unmatched to any gene: 4. The CDR3 spans 14 residues.

This rearrangement joins TRBV10-1 to TRBJ2-2; D not resolved. There are 14 residues in the CDR3. The germline gives CDR1 WNHNN, CDR2 SYGVQD (reference sequence). V shed 4 bases and J shed 1 base, with 7 bases lying between them. The CDR3 sequence is CASSGSLNTGELFF. The CDR3 region has the DNA TGCGCCAGCAGTGGAAGCCTGAACACCGGGGAGCTGTTTTTT.

The chain recombines TRBV5-1 with TRBJ1-6; TRBD1 matches at 9 bases. Germline CDR1 reads SGHRS; CDR2 reads YFSETQ. The CDR3 length is 15 residues. The V gene end was trimmed by 4 bases and the J gene end by 8 bases; junction bases not matched to a gene: 7. CDR3 sequence reads: CASSLGQGEYSPLHF. The CDR3 nucleotides read TGCGCCAGCAGCCTGGGACAGGGAGAATATTCACCCCTCCACTTT. The complete variable domain, with remaining parts taken from reference TRBV5-1 and TRBJ1-6, reads KAGVTQTPRYLIKTRGQQVTLSCSPISGHRSVSWYQQTPGQGLQFLFEYFSETQRNKGNFPGRFSGRQFSNSRSEMNVSTLELGDSALYLCASSLGQGEYSPLHFGNGTRLTVT.

This chain joins TRBV9 and TRBJ1-2; 9 bases line up with TRBD1. The CDR3 consists of 14 residues. Germline V gene sequence: CDR1 SGDLS, CDR2 YYNGEE. V trimming: 6 bases; J trimming: 2 bases; junction bases outside the gene matches: 5. CDR3 sequence: CASTAGQGNYGYTF. CDR3 nucleotides: TGTGCCAGCACCGCGGGACAGGGCAACTATGGCTACACCTTC. Variable domain in full (rest from reference TRBV9 and TRBJ1-2): DSGVTQTPKHLITATGQRVTLRCSPRSGDLSVYWYQQSLDQGLQFLIQYYNGEERAKGNILERFSAQQFPDLHSELNLSSLELGDSALYFCASTAGQGNYGYTFGSGTRLTVV.

This clone showed up just a few times. This sequence joins TRBV5-1 and TRBJ1-4; 7 nucleotides agree with TRBD1. The CDR3 sequence is 16 residues long. The trim removed 0 bases at V and 5 bases at J, leaving 7 bases unmatched. Germline CDR1 SGHRS, CDR2 YFSETQ. The CDR3 spells CASSLAGAGGNEKLFF. The DNA of the CDR3 is TGCGCCAGCAGCTTGGCCGGGGCAGGGGGAAATGAAAAACTGTTTTTT. The full variable domain, with the rest looked up from reference TRBV5-1 and TRBJ1-4, is KAGVTQTPRYLIKTRGQQVTLSCSPISGHRSVSWYQQTPGQGLQFLFEYFSETQRNKGNFPGRFSGRQFSNSRSEMNVSTLELGDSALYLCASSLAGAGGNEKLFFGSGTQLSVL.

This chain links TRBV5-1 with TRBJ2-2; unclear D gene. CDR1 SGHRS and CDR2 YFSETQ come from the germline V gene. This CDR3 comprises 15 residues. The V end was cut by 6 bases, the J end by 0 bases, with 12 bases between. CDR3 DNA sequence: TGCGCCAGCATGAGAGGTGACGCGAACACCGGGGAGCTGTTTTTT. The encoded protein is CASMRGDANTGELFF.

The gene calls are TRBV15 and TRBJ1-5; no firm D call. The germline V and J ends were trimmed by 6 bases and 5 bases, with 11 bases remaining between them. CDR1 is LNHNV and CDR2 is YYDKDF in the germline V gene (reference sequence). The CDR3 covers 13 residues. Here the CDR3 reads CATRGGGHQPQHF. The CDR3 coding sequence is TGTGCCACCAGAGGCGGCGGGCATCAGCCCCAGCATTTT.

This chain uses TRBV2 with TRBJ1-1; possibly TRBD1 for D (5 bases). Germline V gene data show CDR1 as SNHLY and CDR2 as FYNNEI. CDR3 length equals 11 residues. V dropped 6 bases and J dropped 7 bases, with 9 bases sitting between them. This chain's CDR3 is CASRGPGEAFF. CDR3 DNA sequence: TGTGCCAGCAGGGGACCGGGTGAAGCTTTCTTT.

The rearrangement links TRBV11-3 to TRBJ2-7; D remains ambiguous. CDR1 is SGHNT and CDR2 is YENEEA in the germline V gene. The CDR3 length is 13 residues. Trimming stripped 4 bases from V and 3 bases from J, with 10 bases between. In DNA form, the CDR3 reads TGTGCCAGCAGCTATAAGGGTGACTACGAGCAGTACTTC. Translation: CASSYKGDYEQYF. The complete variable domain, with remaining parts taken from reference TRBV11-3 and TRBJ2-7, reads EAGVVQSPRYKIIEKKQPVAFWCNPISGHNTLYWYLQNLGQGPELLIRYENEEAVDDSQLPKDRFSAERLKGVDSTLKIQPAELGDSAVYLCASSYKGDYEQYFGPGTRLTVT.

V gene TRBV7-9 combines with J gene TRBJ2-7; 7 bases are shared with TRBD2. V gave up 5 bases and J gave up 0 bases; unmatched junction bases: 10. The length of the CDR3 is 16 residues. Per germline, CDR1 SEHNR and CDR2 FQNEAQ (reference sequence). CDR3: CASSRGPTSASYEQYF. The CDR3 DNA reads TGTGCCAGCAGCCGAGGCCCTACTAGCGCCTCCTACGAGCAGTACTTC.

This chain links TRBV2 with TRBJ1-1, with D possibly matching TRBD1 (5 bases). Germline CDR1 is SNHLY and CDR2 is FYNNEI. V was shortened by 7 bases and J by 3 bases, with 12 bases between the two germline ends. The CDR3 is 13 residues long. The CDR3 region is CASNDGGDTEAFF. As DNA, the CDR3 is TGTGCCAGCAACGACGGGGGGGACACTGAAGCTTTCTTT.

V gene TRBV2 combines with J gene TRBJ1-5; unclear D gene. Deletions cut 7 bases from V and 6 bases from J, with 13 bases between. CDR1 is SNHLY, CDR2 FYNNEI, per germline. The CDR3 has 13 residues. CDR3 sequence (DNA): TGTGCCAGCATGGCGGCAGGTGGTCAGCCCCAGCATTTT. Translated: CASMAAGGQPQHF.

The J gene is TRBJ2-1, the V gene TRBV12-3 or TRBV12-4; D unresolved. This CDR3 is built from 13 residues. V was clipped by 2 bases and J by 8 bases, with 10 bases between them. This chain's CDR3 is CASSLRPRDEQFF. The CDR3 DNA follows: TGTGCCAGCAGTTTAAGGCCCCGGGATGAGCAGTTCTTC.

J is TRBJ2-7 and V is TRBV18; 10 bases fit TRBD1. CDR1 KGHSH and CDR2 LQKENI come from the germline V gene. V lost 4 bases to trimming and J lost 4 bases; unmatched junction nucleotides: 7. The CDR3 runs 15 residues. The CDR3 region has the DNA TGTGCCAGCTCACAAACGACAGGGGGCCGATACGAGCAGTACTTC. Amino acid sequence: CASSQTTGGRYEQYF.

The gene calls are TRBV6-4 and TRBJ2-2, with unresolved D. The CDR3 is 16 residues long. Germline lookup yields CDR1 MRHNA and CDR2 SNTAGT. Trimming took 6 bases from V and 0 from J, leaving 14 bases between them. The CDR3 region has the DNA TGTGCCAGCAGCCGGATTACAACGCCGAACACCGGGGAGCTGTTTTTT. Its translation is CASSRITTPNTGELFF.